This record concerns one TCR beta chain sequence. Only in-frame clones appear in the TCRdb table, and some are missing; sequencing was by immunoSEQ multiplex PCR. The sample lists 40,000 or so clones, approximately 92% occurring once. This sample stems from a study of T cell changes during pregnancy in multiple sclerosis. The specimen comprised CD4+ T cells from peripheral blood mononuclear cells, sampled in the third trimester of pregnancy. The receptor comes from a female donor with multiple sclerosis, enrolled in a pregnancy study.

This chain's CDR3 is CSVYRQGYYGYTF. The CDR3 DNA follows: TGCAGCGTTTACAGACAGGGGTACTATGGCTACACCTTC. V gene TRBV29-1 combines with J gene TRBJ1-2, with 8 bases identical to TRBD1. The ends lost 5 bases at V and 3 bases at J; junction bases unmatched: 5. CDR1 and CDR2 (germline): SQVTM, ANQGSEA. The length of the CDR3 is 13 residues.